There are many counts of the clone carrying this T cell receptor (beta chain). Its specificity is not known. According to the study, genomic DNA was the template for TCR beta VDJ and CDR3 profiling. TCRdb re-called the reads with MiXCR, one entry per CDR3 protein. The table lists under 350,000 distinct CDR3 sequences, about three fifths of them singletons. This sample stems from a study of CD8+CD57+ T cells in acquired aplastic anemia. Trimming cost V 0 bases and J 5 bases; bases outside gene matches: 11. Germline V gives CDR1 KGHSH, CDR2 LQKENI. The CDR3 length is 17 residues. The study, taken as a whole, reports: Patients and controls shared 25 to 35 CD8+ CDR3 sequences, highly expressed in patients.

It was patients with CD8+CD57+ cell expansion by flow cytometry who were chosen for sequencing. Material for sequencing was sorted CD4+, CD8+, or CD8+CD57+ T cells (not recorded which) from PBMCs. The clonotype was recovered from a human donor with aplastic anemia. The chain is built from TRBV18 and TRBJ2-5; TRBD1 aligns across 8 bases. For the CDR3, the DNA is TGTGCCAGCTCACCACCGACCGGGACAGGTGGTGGGGAGACCCAGTACTTC. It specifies CASSPPTGTGGGETQYF.